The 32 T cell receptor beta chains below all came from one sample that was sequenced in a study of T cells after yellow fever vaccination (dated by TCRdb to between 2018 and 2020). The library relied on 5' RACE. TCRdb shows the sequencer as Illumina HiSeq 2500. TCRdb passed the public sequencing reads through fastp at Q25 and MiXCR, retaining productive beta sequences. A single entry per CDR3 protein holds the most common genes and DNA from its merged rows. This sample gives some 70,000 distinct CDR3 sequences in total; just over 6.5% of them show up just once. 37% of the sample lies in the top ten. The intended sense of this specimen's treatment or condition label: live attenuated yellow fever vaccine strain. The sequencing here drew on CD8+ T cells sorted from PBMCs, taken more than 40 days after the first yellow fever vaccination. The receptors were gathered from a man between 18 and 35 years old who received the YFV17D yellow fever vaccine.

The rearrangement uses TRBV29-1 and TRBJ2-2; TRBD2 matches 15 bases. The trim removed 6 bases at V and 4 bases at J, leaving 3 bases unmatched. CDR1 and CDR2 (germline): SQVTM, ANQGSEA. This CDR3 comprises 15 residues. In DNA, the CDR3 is TGCAGCGTAGGACTAGCGGGGGGGCTCACCGGGGAGCTGTTTTTT. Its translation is CSVGLAGGLTGELFF.

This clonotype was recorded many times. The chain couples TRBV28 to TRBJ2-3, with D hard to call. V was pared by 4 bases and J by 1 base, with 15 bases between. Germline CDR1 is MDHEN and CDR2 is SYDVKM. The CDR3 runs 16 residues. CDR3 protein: CASSSLASPGTDTQYF. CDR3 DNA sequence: TGTGCCAGCAGTTCCCTTGCTAGTCCGGGCACAGATACGCAGTATTTT.

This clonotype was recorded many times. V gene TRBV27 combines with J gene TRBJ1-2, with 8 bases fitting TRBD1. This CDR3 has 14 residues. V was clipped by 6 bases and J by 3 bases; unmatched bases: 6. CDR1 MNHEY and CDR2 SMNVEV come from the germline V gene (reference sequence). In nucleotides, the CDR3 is TGTGCCAGCAGCCTCGGGACAGGCGACTATGGCTACACCTTC. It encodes CASSLGTGDYGYTF.

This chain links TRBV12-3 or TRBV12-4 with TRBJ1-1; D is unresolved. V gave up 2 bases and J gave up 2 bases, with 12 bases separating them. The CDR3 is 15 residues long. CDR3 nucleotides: TGTGCCAGCAGTTTAAGGGTGACGGTCAACACTGAAGCTTTCTTT. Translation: CASSLRVTVNTEAFF.

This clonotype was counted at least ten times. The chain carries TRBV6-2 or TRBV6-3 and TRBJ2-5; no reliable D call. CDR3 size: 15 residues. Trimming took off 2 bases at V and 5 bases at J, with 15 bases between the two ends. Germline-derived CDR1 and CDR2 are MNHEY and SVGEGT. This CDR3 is CASSYGVPARETQYF. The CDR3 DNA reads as TGTGCCAGCAGTTACGGGGTGCCCGCGCGGGAGACCCAGTACTTC.

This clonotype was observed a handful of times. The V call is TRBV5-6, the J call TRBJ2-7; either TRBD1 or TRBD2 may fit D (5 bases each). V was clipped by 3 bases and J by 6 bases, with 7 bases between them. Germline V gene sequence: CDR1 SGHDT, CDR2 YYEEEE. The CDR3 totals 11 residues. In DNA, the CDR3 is TGTGCCAGCAGCTGGGACGGCGAGCAGTACGTC. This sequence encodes CASSWDGEQYV.

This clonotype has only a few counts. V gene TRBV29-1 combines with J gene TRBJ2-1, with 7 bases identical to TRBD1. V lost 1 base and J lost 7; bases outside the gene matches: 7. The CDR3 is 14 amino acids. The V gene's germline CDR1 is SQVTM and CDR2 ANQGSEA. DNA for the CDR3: TGCAGCGTTGAAGGACAGGGTAGTGGGAATGAGCAGTTCTTC. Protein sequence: CSVEGQGSGNEQFF.

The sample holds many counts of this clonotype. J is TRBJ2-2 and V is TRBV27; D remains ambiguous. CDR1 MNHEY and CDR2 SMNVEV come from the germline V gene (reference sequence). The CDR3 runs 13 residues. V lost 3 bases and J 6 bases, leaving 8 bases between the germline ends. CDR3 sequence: CASSFGEAGELFF. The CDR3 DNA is TGTGCCAGCAGTTTTGGAGAGGCCGGGGAGCTGTTTTTT.

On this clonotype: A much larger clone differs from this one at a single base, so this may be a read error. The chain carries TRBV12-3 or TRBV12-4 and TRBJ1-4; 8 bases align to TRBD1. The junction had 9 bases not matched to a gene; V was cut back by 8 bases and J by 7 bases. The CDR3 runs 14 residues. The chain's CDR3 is CASALTGAGEKLFF. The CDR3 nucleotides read TGTGCCAGCGCCCTGACAGGGGCGGGTGAAAAACTGTTTTTT.

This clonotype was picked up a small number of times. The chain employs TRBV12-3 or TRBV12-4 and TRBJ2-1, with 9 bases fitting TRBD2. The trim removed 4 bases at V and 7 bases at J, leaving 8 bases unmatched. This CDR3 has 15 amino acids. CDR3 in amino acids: CASSYGGGAWNEQFF. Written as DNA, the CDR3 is TGTGCCAGCAGTTACGGCGGGGGGGCCTGGAATGAGCAGTTCTTC.

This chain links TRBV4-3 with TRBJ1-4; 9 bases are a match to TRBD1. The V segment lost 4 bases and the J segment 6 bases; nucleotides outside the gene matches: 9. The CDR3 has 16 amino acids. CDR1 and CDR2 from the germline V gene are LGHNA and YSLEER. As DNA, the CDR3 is TGCGCCAGCAGCCGCCTCACAGGGGGCATGGATGAAAAACTGTTTTTT. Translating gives CASSRLTGGMDEKLFF.

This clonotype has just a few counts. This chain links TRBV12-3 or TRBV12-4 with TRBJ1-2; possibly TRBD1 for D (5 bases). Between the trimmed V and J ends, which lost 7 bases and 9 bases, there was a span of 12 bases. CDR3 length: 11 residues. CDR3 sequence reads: CASTPGDRYTF. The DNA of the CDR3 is TGTGCCAGCACCCCGGGGGATCGCTACACCTTC.

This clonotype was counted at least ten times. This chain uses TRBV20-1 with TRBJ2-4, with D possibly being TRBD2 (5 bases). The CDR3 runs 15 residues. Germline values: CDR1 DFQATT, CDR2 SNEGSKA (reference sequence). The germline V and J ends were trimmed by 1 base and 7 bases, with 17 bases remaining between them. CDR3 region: CSARGLRGERNIQYF. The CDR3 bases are TGCAGTGCTAGAGGCCTTCGAGGAGAGCGGAACATTCAGTACTTC.

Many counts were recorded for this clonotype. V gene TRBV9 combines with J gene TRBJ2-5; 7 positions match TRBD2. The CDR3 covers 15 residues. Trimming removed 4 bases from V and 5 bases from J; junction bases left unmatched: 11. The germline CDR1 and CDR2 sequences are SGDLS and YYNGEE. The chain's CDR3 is CASSSGTPLGETQYF. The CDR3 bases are TGTGCCAGCAGCAGCGGGACTCCCTTGGGCGAGACCCAGTACTTC. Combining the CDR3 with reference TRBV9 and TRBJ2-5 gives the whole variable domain DSGVTQTPKHLITATGQRVTLRCSPRSGDLSVYWYQQSLDQGLQFLIQYYNGEERAKGNILERFSAQQFPDLHSELNLSSLELGDSALYFCASSSGTPLGETQYFGPGTRLLVL.

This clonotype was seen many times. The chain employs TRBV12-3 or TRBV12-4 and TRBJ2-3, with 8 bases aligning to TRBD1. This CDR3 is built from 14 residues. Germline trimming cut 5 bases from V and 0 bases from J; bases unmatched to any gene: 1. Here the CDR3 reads CASSGQGSTDTQYF. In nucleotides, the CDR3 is TGTGCCAGCAGTGGACAGGGAAGCACAGATACGCAGTATTTT.

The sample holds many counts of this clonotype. This chain's CDR3 is CASASGTGIRNEQFF. CDR3 bases: TGTGCCAGCGCTTCCGGGACAGGGATTCGGAATGAGCAGTTCTTC. This chain joins TRBV6-1 and TRBJ2-1, with 9 nucleotides matching TRBD1. The germline CDR1 and CDR2 sequences are MNHNS and SASEGT. Germline trimming cut 8 bases from V and 7 bases from J; bases unmatched to any gene: 12. The CDR3 covers 15 residues.

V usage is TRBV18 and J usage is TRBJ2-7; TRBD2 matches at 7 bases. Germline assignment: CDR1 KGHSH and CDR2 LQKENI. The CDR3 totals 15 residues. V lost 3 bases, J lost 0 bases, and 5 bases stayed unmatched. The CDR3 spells CASSPSGGSSYEQYF. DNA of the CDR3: TGTGCCAGCTCACCTTCGGGGGGAAGCTCCTACGAGCAGTACTTC.

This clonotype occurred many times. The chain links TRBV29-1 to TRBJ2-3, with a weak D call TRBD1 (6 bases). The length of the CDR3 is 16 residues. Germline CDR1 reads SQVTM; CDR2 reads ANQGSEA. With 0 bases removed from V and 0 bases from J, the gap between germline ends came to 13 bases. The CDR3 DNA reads TGCAGCGTTGAAGATCGGGACATCAAGAGCACAGATACGCAGTATTTT. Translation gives CSVEDRDIKSTDTQYF.

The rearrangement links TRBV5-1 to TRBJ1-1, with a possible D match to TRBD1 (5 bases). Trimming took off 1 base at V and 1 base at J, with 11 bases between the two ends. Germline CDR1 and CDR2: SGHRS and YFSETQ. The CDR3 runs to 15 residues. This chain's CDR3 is CASSLSQGGNTEAFF. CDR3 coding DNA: TGCGCCAGCAGCTTGTCCCAGGGCGGGAACACTGAAGCTTTCTTT.

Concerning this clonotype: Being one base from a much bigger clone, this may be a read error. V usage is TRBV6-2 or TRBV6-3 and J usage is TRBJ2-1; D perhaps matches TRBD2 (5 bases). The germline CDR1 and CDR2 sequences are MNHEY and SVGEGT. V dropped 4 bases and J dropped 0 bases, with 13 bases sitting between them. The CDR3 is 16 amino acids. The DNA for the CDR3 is TGTGCCAGCAGTTGGGTGGGGAGTAGCTCCTACAATGAGCAGTTCTTC. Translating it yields CASSWVGSSSYNEQFF.

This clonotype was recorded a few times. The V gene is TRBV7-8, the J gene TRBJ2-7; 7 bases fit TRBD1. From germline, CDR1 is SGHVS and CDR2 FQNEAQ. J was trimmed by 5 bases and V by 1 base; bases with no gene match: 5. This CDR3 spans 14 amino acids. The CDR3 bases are TGTGCCAGCAGCTTAGGACAGGGACGGCACGAGCAGTACTTC. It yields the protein CASSLGQGRHEQYF. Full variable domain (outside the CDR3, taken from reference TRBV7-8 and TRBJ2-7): GAGVSQSPRYKVAKRGQDVALRCDPISGHVSLFWYQQALGQGPEFLTYFQNEAQLDKSGLPSDRFFAERPEGSVSTLKIQRTQQEDSAVYLCASSLGQGRHEQYFGPGTRLTVT.

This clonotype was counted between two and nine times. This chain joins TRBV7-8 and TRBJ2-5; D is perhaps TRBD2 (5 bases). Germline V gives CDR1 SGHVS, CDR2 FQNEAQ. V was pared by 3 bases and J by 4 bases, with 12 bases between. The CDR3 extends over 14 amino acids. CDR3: CASSLTDGGETQYF. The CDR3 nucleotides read TGTGCCAGCAGCTTGACGGATGGAGGAGAGACCCAGTACTTC.

CDR3 nucleotides: TGTGCCAGCAGCCACTTATCTGACAGCAACACCGGGGAGCTGTTTTTT. It yields the protein CASSHLSDSNTGELFF. The J gene is TRBJ2-2, the V gene TRBV4-2; a weak D match, TRBD1 (5 bases). The germline V and J ends were trimmed by 3 bases and 2 bases, with 13 bases remaining between them. From germline, CDR1 is LGHNA and CDR2 YNFKEQ. The CDR3 sequence is 16 residues long.

CDR3: CASSPAGAKVEAFF. Written as DNA, the CDR3 is TGTGCCAGCAGCCCAGCAGGGGCAAAGGTCGAAGCTTTCTTT. The chain links TRBV9 to TRBJ1-1; tentative D call: TRBD1 (6 bases). The CDR3 consists of 14 residues. Per germline, CDR1 SGDLS and CDR2 YYNGEE. The V end was cut by 4 bases, the J end by 8 bases, with 18 bases between. Together with reference TRBV9 and TRBJ1-1, the CDR3 gives the full variable domain: DSGVTQTPKHLITATGQRVTLRCSPRSGDLSVYWYQQSLDQGLQFLIQYYNGEERAKGNILERFSAQQFPDLHSELNLSSLELGDSALYFCASSPAGAKVEAFFGQGTRLTVV.

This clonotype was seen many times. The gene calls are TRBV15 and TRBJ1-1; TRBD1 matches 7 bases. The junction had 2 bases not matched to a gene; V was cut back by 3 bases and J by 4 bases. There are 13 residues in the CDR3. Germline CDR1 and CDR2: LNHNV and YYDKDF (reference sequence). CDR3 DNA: TGTGCCACCAGCAGGTCAGGGGGCACTGAAGCTTTCTTT. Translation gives CATSRSGGTEAFF.

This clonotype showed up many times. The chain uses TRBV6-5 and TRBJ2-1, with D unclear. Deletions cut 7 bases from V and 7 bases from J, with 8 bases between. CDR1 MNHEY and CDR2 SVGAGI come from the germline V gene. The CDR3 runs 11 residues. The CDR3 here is CASTYGNEQFF. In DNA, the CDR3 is TGTGCCAGCACCTACGGGAATGAGCAGTTCTTC.

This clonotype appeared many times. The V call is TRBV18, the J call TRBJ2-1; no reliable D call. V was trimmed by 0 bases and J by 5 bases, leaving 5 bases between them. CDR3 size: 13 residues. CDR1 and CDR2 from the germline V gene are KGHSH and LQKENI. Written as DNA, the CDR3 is TGTGCCAGCTCACCACCCCAGAACAATGAGCAGTTCTTC. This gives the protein CASSPPQNNEQFF.

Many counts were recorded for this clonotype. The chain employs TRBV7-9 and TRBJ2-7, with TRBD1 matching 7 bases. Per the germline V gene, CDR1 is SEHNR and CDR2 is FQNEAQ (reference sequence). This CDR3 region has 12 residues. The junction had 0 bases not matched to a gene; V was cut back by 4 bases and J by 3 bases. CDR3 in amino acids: CASSWTGYEQYV. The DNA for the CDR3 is TGTGCCAGCAGCTGGACAGGCTACGAGCAGTACGTC.

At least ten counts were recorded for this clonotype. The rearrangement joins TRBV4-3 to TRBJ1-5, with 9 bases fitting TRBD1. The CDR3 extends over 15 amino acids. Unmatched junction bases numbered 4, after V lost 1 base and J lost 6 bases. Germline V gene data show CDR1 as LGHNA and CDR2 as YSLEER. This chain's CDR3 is CASSQVQGAAQPQHF. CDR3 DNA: TGCGCCAGCAGCCAAGTACAGGGGGCTGCTCAGCCCCAGCATTTT.

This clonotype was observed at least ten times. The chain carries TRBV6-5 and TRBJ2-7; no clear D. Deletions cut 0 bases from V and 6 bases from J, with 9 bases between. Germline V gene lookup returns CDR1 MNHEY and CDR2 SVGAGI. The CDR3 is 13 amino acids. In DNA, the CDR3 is TGTGCCAGCAGTTACTCCTCCAGTCGCGAGCAGTACTTC. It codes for CASSYSSSREQYF.

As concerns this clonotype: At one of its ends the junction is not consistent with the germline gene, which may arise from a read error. CDR3 coding DNA: TGTGCCAGCAGTTACAAGGTGGGGGGTCAAGAGGCCCAGTACTTC. Its translation is CASSYKVGGQEAQYF. V and J are TRBV6-2 or TRBV6-3 and TRBJ2-5, with TRBD2 as a possible D gene (6 bases). Germline V gene lookup returns CDR1 MNHEY and CDR2 SVGEGT. There are 15 residues in the CDR3.

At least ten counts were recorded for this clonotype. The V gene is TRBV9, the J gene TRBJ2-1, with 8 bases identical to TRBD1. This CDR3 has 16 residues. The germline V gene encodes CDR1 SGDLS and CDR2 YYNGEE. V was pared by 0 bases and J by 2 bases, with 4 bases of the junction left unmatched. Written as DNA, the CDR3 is TGTGCCAGCAGCGTAGGCCAGGGGGCCCCCTACAATGAGCAGTTCTTC. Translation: CASSVGQGAPYNEQFF.